This TCR beta chain was captured in a study of cytomegalovirus exposure and HLA in healthy donors (dated by TCRdb to about 2017). Looking at the study overall: In an earlier analysis of 587 of the donors, 276 Gb of sequence data and some 120 million unique TCR beta sequences from roughly 200 million T cells were reported. About 280 gigabases of sequencing data and around 90 million unique TCR sequences made up an early release that covered some 640 HLA-typed donors. Of the approximately 400 genotyped donors, roughly 80% fell in the genetic ancestry cluster associated with self-reported Caucasian donors. The study aimed to test whether cataloging public T cell receptors could reveal signatures of past pathogen exposure. The study used immunosequencing to profile the T cell repertoires of several hundred subjects and linked those repertoires to cytomegalovirus serostatus. Along with the approximately 700-subject first cohort, a separate validation cohort of 120 different subjects was used. High-throughput TCR immunosequencing, statistical association of individual TCRs with disease status, and machine learning were combined to predict cytomegalovirus infection status. In a later analysis, previously published TCR beta repertoires from hundreds of donors were re-analyzed and high-resolution HLA genotyping was added so that TCR occurrence patterns could be studied. In the later analysis, no new phenotypic data were used to find candidate immune exposures; instead, reliance was placed on TCR beta sequences and their occurrence across donors. To decide whether each TCR beta V gene segment behaved as functional or pseudogenic, an earlier analysis of approximately 590 of the donors relied on high-throughput TCR beta sequencing. Donor age, sex, ethnicity and CMV serostatus were compiled alongside the repertoire data. A later genetic analysis took genome-wide SNP genotypes for about three fifths of the 666 donors and used that subset as a discovery cohort. All discovery cohort repertoires had been generated on a single sequencing platform. Both class I and class II loci were covered by HLA typing, at four-digit resolution. Typing coverage differed by locus: A, B, C, DRB1 and DQB1 were typed in about 620-630 donors, DQA1 in approximately 520, DPA1 in roughly 590, and DPB1 in 450 to 490. A handful of DR-DQ haplotypes were treated as single units for association and clustering because of strong linkage in the cohort. Among almost 400 genotyped donors of the cohort, an average of around 240,000 unique TCR beta nucleotide sequences were sequenced per donor, roughly 20% of them non-productive.

The cohort was made up of approximately 670 healthy bone marrow donors. All cohort members were sampled while nominally healthy, although unrecorded immune exposures were likely present. The donor was CMV seronegative and was included in the group of hundreds of seronegative cohort members. Every donor gave a peripheral blood sample, and the peripheral blood mononuclear cells from that sample were used for TCR beta sequencing. The Qiagen DNeasy Blood Extraction Kit was used to extract genomic DNA from the blood cell samples. Study-level results and caveats: A cluster of highly shared sequence variants was judged likely to be a technical artifact of the sequencing pipeline. Linkage disequilibrium might explain the correlated functional status among segregating V segments, but an unknown experimental factor could not be excluded. The authors suggested that the approach could potentially be extended to other disease states and immunological phenotypes. A later analysis reported that several top co-occurrence clusters appeared linked to parvovirus B19, influenza, CMV and Epstein-Barr virus. The classifier was reported to diagnose cytomegalovirus status with high specificity and sensitivity in both the original and validation cohorts. In a later genetic analysis, fewer N-insertions in productive TCRs were reported among donors in an Asian-associated ancestry cluster than the roughly 700-donor mean. In vitro tests confirmed that a few of the cytomegalovirus-associated TCR beta chains recognize cytomegalovirus antigens. In a later analysis, 15,000 to 20,000 TCR beta sequences were associated with specific HLA alleles at a false discovery rate of 0.05. Strong co-occurrence of HLA alleles, especially DR and DQ, made assigning TCR associations to individual alleles difficult. Most TCR sequences were observed very rarely across donors, whereas some public TCRs were present in many individuals. Some IMGT-functional V segments, including TRBV6-2 and TRBV6-3, could not be distinguished by the 87-base-pair reads and were therefore excluded. According to a later analysis, TCR association rates differed among HLA loci, with DRB1 alleles showing the most associated TCRs and HLA-C alleles showing the fewest. Because counts were too low, about 18 rarely observed V segments, including chromosome 9 orphons, were excluded from the earlier analysis of fewer than 650 of the donors. The study gave a list of around 170 TCR beta chains associated with cytomegalovirus. In a later analysis, HLA-associated TCR beta chains showed more clonal expansion and lower generation probabilities than non-associated chains that were equally common. V-gene and J-gene trimming of TCR beta chains was associated with a missense DCLRE1C variant in a later genetic analysis, and the association was replicated in an independent cohort. In a later analysis, most CMV-associated TCR beta chains were found to appear HLA-restricted, with HLA associations seemingly driven largely by CMV exposure. A further reported finding was that TCR beta sequences accurately predicted the HLA-A and HLA-B alleles for most subjects in the first cohort. In an earlier analysis of under 600 of the donors, most TCR beta V segments were observed in productive rearrangements about 90% or about 30% of the time, broadly matching IMGT annotations. Because HLA typing was missing for some donors at each locus, association tests included only the typed subset. The only immune exposure information available for the cohort was CMV serostatus. Only TCR beta chains were sequenced in this cohort, and the absence of alpha or paired-chain data limited detectable features. Sequencing depth was assumed to be roughly uniform across donors in the presence/absence analyses, though that assumption may not hold.

Receptor libraries were prepared by the immunoSEQ multiplex PCR assay. For the multiplex PCR, a mixture combining 60 forward primers for TCR Vbeta segments and 13 reverse primers for TCR Jbeta segments was used. Amplification of the CDR3 region of rearranged TCR beta genes was performed with a multiplex PCR assay on genomic DNA. The Illumina HiSeq System was used to sequence the amplified TCR beta libraries as 87-base-pair reads. Per the original workflow: In a later analysis, approximately 74 million unique TCR beta chains were counted across the 500 to 850 repertoires, and around 11 million of these chains were shared by at least two donors. A nearest-neighbor algorithm error-corrected the raw reads and collapsed the reads into unique sequences, merging closely related sequences to remove PCR and sequencing errors. Alignment of CDR3 sequences to IMGT reference sequences was used to assign V, D and J gene segments. For a sequence to be retained, at least a six-nucleotide match to both a V gene segment and a J gene segment was required. Rearrangements were classified as productive when the CDR3 lacked stop codons and remained in frame with V and J, and all other rearrangements were classified as non-productive. CDR3 was defined by IMGT convention, running from the second conserved V-encoded cysteine to the conserved J-encoded phenylalanine. The earlier analysis of fewer than 750 of the donors excluded sequences that lacked an unambiguous match to a single V gene segment. In an earlier analysis of roughly 500 of the donors, V segments were called functional above 56.7% productive rearrangements and were called segregating when the between-donor standard deviation exceeded 5%. A statistical classification framework was built for diagnosing cytomegalovirus status from the catalog of TCR beta chain sequences. V and J gene assignment, in a later analysis, came from comparing TCR nucleotide sequences with IMGT/GENE-DB human TR gene sequences. A later analysis assigned CDR3 sequences and most-parsimonious VDJ recombination scenarios with the TCRdist pipeline. In a later analysis, each TCR beta chain was defined by its CDR3 amino acid sequence together with its V-gene family, and reads lacking a unique V-gene family were excluded. As a way to deal with suspected cross-contamination and a sequencing artifact, a later analysis dropped nearly 600 nucleotide sequences that were highly shared and had low generation probability. For each public chain, a later analysis derived a clonal expansion index from normalized ranks of inferred template counts within each repertoire. In a later analysis, generation probabilities were computed using a VDJ recombination model fitted to out-of-frame rearrangements, and the results were checked against IGoR. A later analysis scored TCR-TCR, TCR-HLA and TCR-CMV co-occurrence with hypergeometric tests, applying a repertoire-size bias correction to TCR pairs. A later analysis estimated false discovery rates by permuting HLA or CMV assignments 20 times. In a later analysis, co-occurring TCRs were grouped using DBSCAN, and TCRdist sequence similarity was added for clustering within HLA-allele-positive subsets. For co-occurrence clustering, repertoires with fewer than 30,000 or more than 120,000 public chains were excluded, along with roughly five repertoires with anomalous nucleotide sharing. TCRdb provides this immuneACCESS table in a form limited to in-frame rearrangements. Some clones are lacking; in checked studies, under half of them reflect an unresolved V gene, and why the rest are absent is not known. The V and J calls and the clone size are those of that table, but D and trimming were determined from the DNA. The sample yields about 160,000 clones; 84% were counted once. The top ten hold about 1% of the sample.

CDR1 and CDR2, per the germline V gene, are SNHLY and FYNNEI. Including cysteine and phenylalanine, the CDR3 has 13 amino acids. Just CDR3 DNA is preserved here, 39 bases in frame from base 1. Relative to germline, V is 8 bases shorter and J is 9 bases shorter, with 20 bases between their ends. Concerning this clone: What antigen it recognizes has not been identified. Base qualities are missing; no much larger clone stands one base away.

The sequenced material came from PBMCs. The chain uses TRBV2 and TRBJ2-7; the D gene identity is not certain. The receptor was isolated from a man aged 25-40 years in good health and CMV-seronegative. CDR3 reads: CASVAAHNTGQYF. Here is the DNA: TGTGCCAGCGTGGCGGCACATAATACGGGGCAGTACTTC.